This T cell receptor beta chain was sequenced in a study of blood T cells in healthy people across ages. Combining a sample-barcoded 5' primer with a J-beta primer mix, a second PCR ran for 7 to 11 cycles. TCRdb used MiXCR to reprocess the 5' RACE reads, holding one entry per CDR3 protein. Among nearly 1 million distinct CDR3 sequences listed, just over 50% were seen once. In regard to this clonotype: Its antigen is unidentified.

Overall study results and limits: Aged donors had fewer naive CD4+ cells and lower diversity than long-lived donors. Age brought a roughly linear fall in TCR beta diversity measured per million T cells.

V was pared by 1 base and J by 6 bases, with 16 bases between. CDR1 MGHRA and CDR2 YSYEKL come from the germline V gene. The CDR3 has 16 residues. The rearrangement uses TRBV4-1 and TRBJ1-5, with D perhaps TRBD1 (6 bases). The sample consisted of blood. The origin of this receptor is a woman between 55 and 75 years old in good health. The CDR3 reads CASSQVGGARSQPQHF. CDR3 sequence (DNA): TGCGCCAGCAGCCAAGTGGGGGGGGCTAGGAGTCAGCCCCAGCATTTT.